This record concerns one T cell receptor beta chain sequence. Its specificity is not known. This sample was taken from a study of Ad26.COV2.S vaccination and SARS-CoV-2 variants. Findings and caveats of the study: Comparable non-spike TCR breadth was observed in vaccine and placebo recipients.

V lost 3 bases, J lost 5 bases, and 8 bases stayed unmatched. The germline V gene encodes CDR1 KGHSH and CDR2 LQKENI. The CDR3 has 18 amino acids. Noted treatment: roughly 19 received Ad26.COV2.S at low or high dose, single or two shots; 5 received placebo; per-sample allocation not given. It was on day 63 after the first vaccine or placebo injection that samples were taken. This adult donor, from Boston, was 18-55 years old. The method was immunoSEQ multiplex PCR; TCRdb's version includes in-frame clones alone and lacks a portion of them. The sample lists roughly 500,000 clones; 75% to 90% were seen once.

Material: peripheral blood, obtained in a trial of Ad26.COV2.S vaccine versus placebo. The V and J genes are TRBV18 and TRBJ2-2, with TRBD2 matching 14 bases. The TCR was taken from a person between 18 and 60 years old who received the Ad26.COV2.S COVID-19 vaccine or a placebo. This chain's CDR3 is CASSPRLAGGPDTGELFF. CDR3 DNA sequence: TGTGCCAGCTCACCTCGACTAGCGGGAGGGCCGGATACCGGGGAGCTGTTTTTT.